This section outlines one T cell receptor (beta chain) sequence together with its context. There is no known antigen for this receptor. No much larger clonotype is one base removed from it; base qualities were not supplied. For CDR1 and CDR2, the germline V gene (reference sequence) lists SEHNR and FQNEAQ. The CDR3 holds 15 amino acids from the cysteine to the phenylalanine. Kept here is only the CDR3 DNA, which spans 45 bases and is read in frame from base 1. Trimming accounts for 5 bases at V and 4 bases at J, while the number of junction bases matched to no gene is 10. These data come from a study of blood T cell repertoires in COVID-19 (dated by TCRdb to about 2020). Looking at the study overall: Collaborator samples came from the United States, Italy and Spain and covered acute and convalescent phases of COVID-19. A freely available public database, intended as a resource for researchers studying the immune response to SARS-CoV-2, is where the repertoires were released. Nearly every sample came with metadata listing a de-identified subject ID, COVID-19 status, age in years and sex. The dataset comprised deeply sampled blood TCRbeta repertoires from subjects exposed to, actively infected with, or recovered from COVID-19. Samples were obtained from the ongoing ImmuneRACE study (first 160 participants) and from about 1,300 subjects provided by 6 global collaborators. Where HLA class I and class II types were available, the types were taken from metadata supplied by the sample provider, not from assay-based typing. The material from the prospective study consisted of cDNA or gDNA derived from T cells, B-cell-depleted T cells, or PBMCs.

The paper's findings and limits, for the study overall: The quantity of clinical and demographic metadata differed by source and by participant and was supplied without curation.

In the prospective study, participants were roughly 18 to 95 years old, resided in 20 to 30 geographic areas of the United States, and were enrolled through a virtual design. In the prospective study, participants were assigned to cohorts based on the clinical history participants reported in a screening survey and a study questionnaire. For ImmuneRACE Cohort 3, a participant was defined as recovered based on two consecutive negative NP/OP PCR tests, clearance by a healthcare professional, or resolution of symptoms. In the prospective study, whole blood, serum and a nasopharyngeal or oropharyngeal swab were collected from each participant by mobile phlebotomists. Over an approximately two-month period, participants in the prospective study had the option of providing additional blood draws and questionnaires. Before DNA extraction, prospective study blood samples were shipped either frozen or at room temperature.

TCRbeta CDR3 regions were amplified from genomic DNA using the immunoSEQ Assay, a bias-controlled multiplex PCR. The paper's processing steps were these. Within the assay, amplification of reference gene primers was used to estimate how many nucleated cells each sample contained. To quantify the absolute abundance of each unique TCRbeta CDR3 rearrangement, sequence reads were collapsed and filtered. Productive Simpson clonality was computed per sample as the square root of Simpson's diversity index over productive rearrangements. TCRdb's version of the immuneACCESS table is confined to in-frame rearrangements and falls short of the full clone set. An unresolved V gene accounts for under half of the shortfall where checked; the remainder is of unknown origin. That table is the source of V, J and clone size, and D and trimming were worked out from the DNA. For this sample there are a few hundred thousand clones; around nine tenths appear just once. Around 9.3% of the sample goes to the ten largest clones.

The sequencing sample was made of PBMCs or T cells enriched from blood (not recorded which). The V gene is TRBV7-9 and the J gene is TRBJ1-1, with 7 junctional bases fitting TRBD1. This TCR was recovered from a woman between 50 and 59 years old who had recovered from COVID-19. The encoded CDR3 is CASSADRDFVTEAFF. The DNA sequence is TGTGCCAGCAGCGCAGACAGGGACTTCGTCACTGAAGCTTTCTTT.